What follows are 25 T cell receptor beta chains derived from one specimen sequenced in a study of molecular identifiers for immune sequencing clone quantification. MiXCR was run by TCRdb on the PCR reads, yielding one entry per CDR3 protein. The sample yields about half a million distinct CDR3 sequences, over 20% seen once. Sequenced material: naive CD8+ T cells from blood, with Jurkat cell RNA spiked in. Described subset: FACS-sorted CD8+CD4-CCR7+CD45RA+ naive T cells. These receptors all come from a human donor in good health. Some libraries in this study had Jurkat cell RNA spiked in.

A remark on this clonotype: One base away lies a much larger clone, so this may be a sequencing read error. The CDR3 bases are TGTGCCAACAGGCAGGGACCGGAAAACTACGAGCAGTACTTC. This codes for CANRQGPENYEQYF. This chain links TRBV6-5 with TRBJ2-7; the D call may be TRBD1 or TRBD2 (5 bases each). Trimming removed 10 bases from V and 3 bases from J, with 19 bases in between. The germline CDR1 and CDR2 sequences are MNHEY and SVGAGI. The CDR3 covers 14 residues.

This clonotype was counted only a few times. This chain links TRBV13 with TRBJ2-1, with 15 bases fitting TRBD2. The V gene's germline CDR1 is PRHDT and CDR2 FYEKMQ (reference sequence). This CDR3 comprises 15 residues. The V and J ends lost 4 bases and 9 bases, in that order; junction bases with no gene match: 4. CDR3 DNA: TGTGCCAGCAGCTGGACTAGCGGGGGGGTAAGTGAGCAGTTCTTC. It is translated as CASSWTSGGVSEQFF.

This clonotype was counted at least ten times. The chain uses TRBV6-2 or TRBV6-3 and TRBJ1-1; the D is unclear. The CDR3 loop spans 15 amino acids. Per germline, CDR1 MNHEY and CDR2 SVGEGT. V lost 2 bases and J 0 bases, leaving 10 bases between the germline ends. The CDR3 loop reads CASSYPQPVNTEAFF. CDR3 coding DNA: TGTGCCAGCAGTTACCCCCAACCCGTGAACACTGAAGCTTTCTTT.

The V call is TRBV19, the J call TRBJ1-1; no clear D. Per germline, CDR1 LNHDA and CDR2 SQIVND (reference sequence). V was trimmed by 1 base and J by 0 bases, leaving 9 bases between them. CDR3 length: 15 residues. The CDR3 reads CASSIGTSMNTEAFF. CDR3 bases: TGTGCCAGTAGTATAGGGACTTCCATGAACACTGAAGCTTTCTTT.

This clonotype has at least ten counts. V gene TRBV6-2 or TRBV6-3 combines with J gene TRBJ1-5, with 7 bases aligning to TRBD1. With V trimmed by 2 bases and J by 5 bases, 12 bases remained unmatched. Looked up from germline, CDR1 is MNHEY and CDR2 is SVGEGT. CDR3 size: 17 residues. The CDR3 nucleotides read TGTGCCAGCAGTTACACCTATACAGGGGCGGCTGATCAGCCCCAGCATTTT. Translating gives CASSYTYTGAADQPQHF.

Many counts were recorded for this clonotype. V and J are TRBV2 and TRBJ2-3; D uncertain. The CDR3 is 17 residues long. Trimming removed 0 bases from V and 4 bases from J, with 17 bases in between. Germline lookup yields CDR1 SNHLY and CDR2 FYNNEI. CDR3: CASSEAVRTVPSDTQYF. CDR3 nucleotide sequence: TGTGCCAGCAGTGAAGCCGTTCGGACCGTACCTTCAGATACGCAGTATTTT. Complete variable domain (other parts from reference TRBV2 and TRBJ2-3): EPEVTQTPSHQVTQMGQEVILRCVPISNHLYFYWYRQILGQKVEFLVSFYNNEISEKSEIFDDQFSVERPDGSNFTLKIRSTKLEDSAMYFCASSEAVRTVPSDTQYFGPGTRLTVL.

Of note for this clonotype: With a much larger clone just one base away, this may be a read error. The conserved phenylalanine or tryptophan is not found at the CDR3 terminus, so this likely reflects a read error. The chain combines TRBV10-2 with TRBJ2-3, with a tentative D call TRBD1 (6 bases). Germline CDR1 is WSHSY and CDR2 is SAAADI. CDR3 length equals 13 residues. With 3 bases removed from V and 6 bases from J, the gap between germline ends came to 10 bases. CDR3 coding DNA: TGCGCCAGCAGTGATTGGGGGCCGGATACGCAGTATCTT. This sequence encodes CASSDWGPDTQYL.

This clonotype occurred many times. For the CDR3, the DNA is TGTGCCAGCAGCCCTGAATGGGGGGGCGTAGAGACCCAGTACTTC. The encoded protein is CASSPEWGGVETQYF. The chain combines TRBV7-9 with TRBJ2-5; D is perhaps TRBD2 (7 bases). The CDR3 has 15 amino acids. V lost 5 bases and J lost 4, with 17 bases in between. Per the germline V gene, CDR1 is SEHNR and CDR2 is FQNEAQ (reference sequence).

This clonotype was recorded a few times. The CDR3 protein is CASSPQMGGPYNEQFF. The CDR3 DNA reads TGTGCCAGCAGCCCTCAGATGGGGGGCCCCTACAATGAGCAGTTCTTC. The chain couples TRBV7-9 to TRBJ2-1; possibly TRBD1 or TRBD2 for D (6 bases each). Germline CDR1 SEHNR, CDR2 FQNEAQ (reference sequence). The CDR3 consists of 16 residues. V lost 5 bases and J 2 bases, leaving 16 bases between the germline ends.

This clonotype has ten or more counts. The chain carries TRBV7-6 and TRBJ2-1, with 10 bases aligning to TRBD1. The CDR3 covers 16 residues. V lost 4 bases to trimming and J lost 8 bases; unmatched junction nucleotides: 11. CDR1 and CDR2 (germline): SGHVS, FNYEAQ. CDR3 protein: CASSSPGTGVGYEQFF. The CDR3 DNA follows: TGTGCCAGCAGCTCGCCCGGGACAGGGGTTGGCTATGAGCAGTTCTTC.

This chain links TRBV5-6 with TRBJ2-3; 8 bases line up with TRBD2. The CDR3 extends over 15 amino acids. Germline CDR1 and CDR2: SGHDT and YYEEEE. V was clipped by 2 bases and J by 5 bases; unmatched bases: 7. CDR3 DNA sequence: TGTGCCAGCAGCTTCCTTACCCTAGCGGGAGATACGCAGTATTTT. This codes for CASSFLTLAGDTQYF. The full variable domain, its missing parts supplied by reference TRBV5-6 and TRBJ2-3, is DAGVTQSPTHLIKTRGQQVTLRCSPKSGHDTVSWYQQALGQGPQFIFQYYEEEERQRGNFPDRFSGHQFPNYSSELNVNALLLGDSALYLCASSFLTLAGDTQYFGPGTRLTVL.

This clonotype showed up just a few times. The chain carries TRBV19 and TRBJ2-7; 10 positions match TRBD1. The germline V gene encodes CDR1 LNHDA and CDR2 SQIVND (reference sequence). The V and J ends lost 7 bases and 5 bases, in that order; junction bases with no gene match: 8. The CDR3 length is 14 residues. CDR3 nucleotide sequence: TGTGCCAGTAACCCGGGACAGGGGCCCCACGAGCAGTACTTC. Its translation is CASNPGQGPHEQYF.

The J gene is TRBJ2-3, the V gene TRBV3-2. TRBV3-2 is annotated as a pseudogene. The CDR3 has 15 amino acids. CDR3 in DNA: TGTGCCAGCAGCCAAGATCAGGACAGCACAGATACGCAGTATTTT. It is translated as CASSQDQDSTDTQYF.

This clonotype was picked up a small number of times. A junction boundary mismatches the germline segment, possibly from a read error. Here the CDR3 DNA reads TGTGCCAGCAGTTTATGGAGCGGGACCTCTCTATCTACTAATGAAGAACTGTTTTTT. Translation: CASSLWSGTSLSTNEELFF. This chain connects TRBV28 to TRBJ1-4; D may be TRBD1 (5 bases). Germline values: CDR1 MDHEN, CDR2 SYDVKM. The CDR3 loop spans 19 amino acids.

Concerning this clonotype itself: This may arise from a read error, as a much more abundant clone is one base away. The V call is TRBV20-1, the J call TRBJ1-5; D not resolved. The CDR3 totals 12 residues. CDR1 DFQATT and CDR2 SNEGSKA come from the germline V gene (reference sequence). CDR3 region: CCARDEDQPQHF. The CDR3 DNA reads TGCTGTGCTAGAGACGAGGACCAGCCCCAGCATTTT.

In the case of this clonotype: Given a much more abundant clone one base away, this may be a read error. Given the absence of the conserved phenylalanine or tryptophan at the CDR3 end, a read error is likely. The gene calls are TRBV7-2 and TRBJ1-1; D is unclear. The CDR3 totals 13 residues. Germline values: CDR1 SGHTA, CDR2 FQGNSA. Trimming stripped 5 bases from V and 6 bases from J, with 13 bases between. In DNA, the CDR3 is TGTGCCAGCAGCCCCCGCATTAGCCCTGAAGCTTTCTCT. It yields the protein CASSPRISPEAFS.

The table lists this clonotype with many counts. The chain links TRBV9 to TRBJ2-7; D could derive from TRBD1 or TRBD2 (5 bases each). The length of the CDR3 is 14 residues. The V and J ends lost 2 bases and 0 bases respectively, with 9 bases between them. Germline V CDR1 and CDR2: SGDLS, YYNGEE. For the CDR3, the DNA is TGTGCCAGCAGCGTCCGGGACGGCTCCTACGAGCAGTACTTC. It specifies CASSVRDGSYEQYF.

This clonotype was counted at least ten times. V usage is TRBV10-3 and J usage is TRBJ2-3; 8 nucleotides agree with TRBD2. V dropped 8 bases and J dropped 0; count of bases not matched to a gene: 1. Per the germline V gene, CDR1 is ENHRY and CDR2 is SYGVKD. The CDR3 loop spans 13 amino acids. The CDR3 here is CAIAGGSTDTQYF. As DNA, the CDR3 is TGTGCCATCGCGGGGGGTAGCACAGATACGCAGTATTTT.

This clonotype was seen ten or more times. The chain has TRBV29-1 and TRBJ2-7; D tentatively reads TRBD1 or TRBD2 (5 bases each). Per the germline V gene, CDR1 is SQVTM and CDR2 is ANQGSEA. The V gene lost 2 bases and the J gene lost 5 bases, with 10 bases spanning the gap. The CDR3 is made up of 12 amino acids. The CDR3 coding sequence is TGCAGCGTTGAACAGGGAGAAGACGAGCAGTACTTC. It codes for CSVEQGEDEQYF.

CDR3 residues: CASSLVSPAVAAKNIQYF. The CDR3 coding sequence is TGTGCCAGCAGCTTAGTCTCCCCCGCCGTGGCAGCCAAAAACATTCAGTACTTC. The rearrangement joins TRBV7-9 to TRBJ2-4; D remains ambiguous. The germline gives CDR1 SEHNR, CDR2 FQNEAQ (reference sequence). V was trimmed by 1 base and J by 0 bases, leaving 16 bases between them. This CDR3 contains 18 residues. Full variable domain (outside the CDR3, taken from reference TRBV7-9 and TRBJ2-4): DTGVSQNPRHKITKRGQNVTFRCDPISEHNRLYWYRQTLGQGPEFLTYFQNEAQLEKSRLLSDRFSAERPKGSFSTLEIQRTEQGDSAMYLCASSLVSPAVAAKNIQYFGAGTRLSVL.

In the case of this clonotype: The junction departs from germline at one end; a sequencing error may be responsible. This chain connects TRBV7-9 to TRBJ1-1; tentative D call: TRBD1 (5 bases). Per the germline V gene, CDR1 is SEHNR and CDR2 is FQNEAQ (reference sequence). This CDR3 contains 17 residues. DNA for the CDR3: TGTGCCAGCAGCTTAGGCCGGAACGGGGGGGAAAACAGTGAAGCTTTCTTT. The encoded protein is CASSLGRNGGENSEAFF.

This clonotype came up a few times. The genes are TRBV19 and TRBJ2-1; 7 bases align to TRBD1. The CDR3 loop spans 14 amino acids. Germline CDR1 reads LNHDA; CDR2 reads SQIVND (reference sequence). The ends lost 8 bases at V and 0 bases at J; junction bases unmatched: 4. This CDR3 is CASARQGSYNEQFF. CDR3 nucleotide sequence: TGTGCCAGTGCAAGACAGGGCTCCTACAATGAGCAGTTCTTC.

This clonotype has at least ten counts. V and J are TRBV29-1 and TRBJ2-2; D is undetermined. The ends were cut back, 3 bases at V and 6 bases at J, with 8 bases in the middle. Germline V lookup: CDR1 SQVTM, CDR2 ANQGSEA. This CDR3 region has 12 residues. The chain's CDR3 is CSVESRPGELFF. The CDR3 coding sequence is TGCAGCGTTGAGTCACGGCCCGGGGAGCTGTTTTTT.

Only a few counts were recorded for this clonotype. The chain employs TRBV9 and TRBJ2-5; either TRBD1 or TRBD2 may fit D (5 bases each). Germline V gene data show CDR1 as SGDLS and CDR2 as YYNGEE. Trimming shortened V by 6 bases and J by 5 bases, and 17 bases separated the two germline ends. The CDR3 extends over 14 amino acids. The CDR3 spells CASNYFGGSETQYF. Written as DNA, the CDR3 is TGTGCCAGCAACTACTTTGGGGGATCGGAGACCCAGTACTTC.

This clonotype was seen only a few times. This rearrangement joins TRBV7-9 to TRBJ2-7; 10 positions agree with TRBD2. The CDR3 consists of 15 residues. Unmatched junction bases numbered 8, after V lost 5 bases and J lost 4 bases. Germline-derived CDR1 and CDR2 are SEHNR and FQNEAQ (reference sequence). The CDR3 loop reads CASSLLSGRDYEQYF. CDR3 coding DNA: TGTGCCAGCAGCCTACTAAGCGGGAGGGATTACGAGCAGTACTTC.